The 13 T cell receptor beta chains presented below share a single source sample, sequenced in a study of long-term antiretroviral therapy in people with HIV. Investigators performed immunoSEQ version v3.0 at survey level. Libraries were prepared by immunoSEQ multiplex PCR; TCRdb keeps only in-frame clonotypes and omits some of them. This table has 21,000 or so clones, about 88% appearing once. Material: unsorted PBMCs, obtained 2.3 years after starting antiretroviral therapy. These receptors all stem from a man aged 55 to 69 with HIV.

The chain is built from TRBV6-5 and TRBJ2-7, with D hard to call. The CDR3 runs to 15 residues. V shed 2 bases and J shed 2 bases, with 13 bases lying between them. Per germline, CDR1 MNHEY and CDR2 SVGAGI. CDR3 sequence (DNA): TGTGCCAGCAGTTACGGAGTTCGCCCCACCTACGAGCAGTACTTC. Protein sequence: CASSYGVRPTYEQYF.

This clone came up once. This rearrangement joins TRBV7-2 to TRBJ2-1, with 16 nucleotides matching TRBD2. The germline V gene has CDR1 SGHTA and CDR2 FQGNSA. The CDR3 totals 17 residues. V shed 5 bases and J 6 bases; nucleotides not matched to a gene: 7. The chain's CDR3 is CASSPGLAGGPSNEQFF. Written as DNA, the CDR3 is TGTGCCAGCAGCCCGGGACTAGCGGGAGGGCCCTCCAATGAGCAGTTCTTC.

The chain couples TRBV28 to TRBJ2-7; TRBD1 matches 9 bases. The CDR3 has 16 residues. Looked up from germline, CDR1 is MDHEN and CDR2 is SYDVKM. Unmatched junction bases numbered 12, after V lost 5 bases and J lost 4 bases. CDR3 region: CASSPPGTGYSYEQYF. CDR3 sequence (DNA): TGTGCCAGCAGTCCTCCAGGGACAGGGTATAGTTACGAGCAGTACTTC.

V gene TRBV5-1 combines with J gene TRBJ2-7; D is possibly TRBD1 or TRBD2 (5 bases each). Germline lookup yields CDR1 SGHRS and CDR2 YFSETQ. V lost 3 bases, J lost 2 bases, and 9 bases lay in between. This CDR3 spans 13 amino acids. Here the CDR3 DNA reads TGCGCCAGCAGCTGGGGGAGCGCCTACGAGCAGTACTTC. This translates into CASSWGSAYEQYF.

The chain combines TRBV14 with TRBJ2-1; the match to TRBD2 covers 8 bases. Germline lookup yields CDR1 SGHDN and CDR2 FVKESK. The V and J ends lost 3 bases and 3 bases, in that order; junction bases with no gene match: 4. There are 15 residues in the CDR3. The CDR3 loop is CASSHGTRNYNEQFF. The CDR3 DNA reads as TGTGCCAGCAGCCACGGGACTAGAAACTACAATGAGCAGTTCTTC.

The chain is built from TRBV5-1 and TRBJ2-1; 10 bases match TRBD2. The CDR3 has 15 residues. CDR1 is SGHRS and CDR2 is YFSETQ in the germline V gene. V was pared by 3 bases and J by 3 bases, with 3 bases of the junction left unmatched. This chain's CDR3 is CASSYGLADYNEQFF. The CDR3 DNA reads TGCGCCAGCAGCTACGGACTAGCGGACTACAATGAGCAGTTCTTC. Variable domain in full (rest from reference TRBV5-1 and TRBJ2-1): KAGVTQTPRYLIKTRGQQVTLSCSPISGHRSVSWYQQTPGQGLQFLFEYFSETQRNKGNFPGRFSGRQFSNSRSEMNVSTLELGDSALYLCASSYGLADYNEQFFGPGTRLTVL.

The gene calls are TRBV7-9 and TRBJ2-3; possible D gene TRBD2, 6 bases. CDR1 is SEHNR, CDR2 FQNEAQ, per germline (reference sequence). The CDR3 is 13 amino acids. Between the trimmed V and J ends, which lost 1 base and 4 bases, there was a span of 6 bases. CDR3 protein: CASSLVAADTQYF. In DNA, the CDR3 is TGTGCCAGCAGCTTAGTAGCGGCAGATACGCAGTATTTT.

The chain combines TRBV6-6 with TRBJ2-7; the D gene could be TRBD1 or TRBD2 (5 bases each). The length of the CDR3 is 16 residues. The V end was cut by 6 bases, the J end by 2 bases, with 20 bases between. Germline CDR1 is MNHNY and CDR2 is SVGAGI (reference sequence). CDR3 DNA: TGTGCCAGCAGCCTTCCCACCCCCGGGGACCCCTACGAGCAGTACTTC. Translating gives CASSLPTPGDPYEQYF.

The CDR3 region has the DNA TGCGCCAGCAGCCAAGATCTGACTAGCGGGGGGCGGGATACGCAGTATTTT. Its translation is CASSQDLTSGGRDTQYF. The gene calls are TRBV4-3 and TRBJ2-3; 13 bases are shared with TRBD2. The germline V gene has CDR1 LGHNA and CDR2 YSLEER. Trimming took 0 bases from V and 6 from J; bases not matched to a gene: 6. This CDR3 spans 17 amino acids.

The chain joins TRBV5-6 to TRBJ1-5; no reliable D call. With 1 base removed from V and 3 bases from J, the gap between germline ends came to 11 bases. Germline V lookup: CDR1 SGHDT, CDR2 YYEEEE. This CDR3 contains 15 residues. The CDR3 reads CASSLLGRVNQPQHF. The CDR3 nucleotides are TGTGCCAGCAGCTTGTTAGGCAGAGTCAATCAGCCCCAGCATTTT.

The CDR3 region has the DNA TGTGCCAGCTCACCACCGGACGGGGGGACCCCATGGGATACGCAGTATTTT. As protein: CASSPPDGGTPWDTQYF. The rearrangement joins TRBV18 to TRBJ2-3; TRBD2 aligns across 7 bases. Germline-derived CDR1 and CDR2 are KGHSH and LQKENI. V was pared by 0 bases and J by 6 bases, with 12 bases of the junction left unmatched. This CDR3 region has 17 residues.

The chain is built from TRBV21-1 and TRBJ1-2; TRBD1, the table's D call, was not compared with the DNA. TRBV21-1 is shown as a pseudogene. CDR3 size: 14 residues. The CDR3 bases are TGTGCCAGCGGAACCATCAGGACAGACTATGGCTACACCTTC. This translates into CASGTIRTDYGYTF.

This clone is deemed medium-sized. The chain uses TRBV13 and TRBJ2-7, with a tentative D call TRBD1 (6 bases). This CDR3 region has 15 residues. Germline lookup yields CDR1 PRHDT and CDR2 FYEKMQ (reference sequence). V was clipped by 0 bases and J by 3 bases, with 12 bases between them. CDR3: CASSLGPTGNYEQYF. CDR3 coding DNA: TGTGCCAGCAGCTTAGGCCCTACAGGGAACTACGAGCAGTACTTC.